This T cell receptor (beta chain) was profiled in a study of blood T cell repertoires in COVID-19. The V gene lost 0 bases and the J gene lost 1 base, with 7 bases spanning the gap. CDR3 length: 14 amino acids. The V gene's germline CDR1 is SGDLS and CDR2 YYNGEE. The data were produced by immunoSEQ multiplex PCR, yet TCRdb's version contains in-frame clones alone and is incomplete. The profile covers roughly 60,000 clones, with roughly 84% appearing a single time and roughly a tenth taken by the ten largest. V gene TRBV9 combines with J gene TRBJ1-2, with a possible D match to TRBD1 (5 bases). Sequenced sample: peripheral blood. This TCR was recovered from a man older than 75 with COVID-19, enrolled during active disease. The CDR3 region has the DNA TGTGCCAGCAGCGTAGCCGACAGTAACTATGGCTACACCTTC. This codes for CASSVADSNYGYTF.